What follows are 24 T cell receptor beta chains derived from one specimen sequenced in a study of PD-1 blockade in classical Hodgkin lymphoma. TCRdb's table, derived via immunoSEQ multiplex PCR, lists solely in-frame clones and lacks some. The sample has about 100,000 clones; 80% to 90% are singletons. With no exception, relapse followed autologous stem cell transplantation in all patients, and brentuximab vedotin exposure varied. The sequenced sample was peripheral blood mononuclear cells (PBMCs), obtained before the second cycle of nivolumab. The receptor source for this set is a human donor with classical Hodgkin lymphoma.

The genes are TRBV29-1 and TRBJ1-1; no firm D call. Trimming took off 6 bases at V and 0 bases at J, with 5 bases between the two ends. The CDR3 is made up of 11 amino acids. Germline-derived CDR1 and CDR2 are SQVTM and ANQGSEA. CDR3 amino acids: CSVYMNTEAFF. CDR3 sequence (DNA): TGCAGCGTCTATATGAACACTGAAGCTTTCTTT.

The rearrangement uses TRBV2 and TRBJ1-3; D is uncertain. The CDR3 is made up of 13 amino acids. Germline-derived CDR1 and CDR2 are SNHLY and FYNNEI. The germline V and J ends were trimmed by 4 bases and 6 bases, with 10 bases remaining between them. This CDR3 reads CASSVDNQNTIYF. CDR3 coding DNA: TGTGCCAGCAGTGTCGATAACCAAAACACCATATATTTT.

V usage is TRBV30 and J usage is TRBJ2-3; 7 nucleotides agree with TRBD2. The germline V gene has CDR1 GTSNPN and CDR2 SVGIG (reference sequence). CDR3 length: 18 residues. V lost 5 bases to trimming and J lost 0 bases; unmatched junction nucleotides: 17. CDR3 residues: CAWVKVGGSVSSTDTQYF. In DNA form, the CDR3 reads TGTGCCTGGGTTAAGGTTGGCGGGAGTGTTTCTAGCACAGATACGCAGTATTTT.

V is TRBV6-5 and J is TRBJ2-7; maybe TRBD2 (6 bases). The CDR3 is 13 amino acids. CDR1 is MNHEY, CDR2 SVGAGI, per germline. Trimming left V 1 base short and J 4 bases short, with 8 bases between. In nucleotides, the CDR3 is TGTGCCAGCAGTTACTGGAGGGGATACGAGCAGTACTTC. This codes for CASSYWRGYEQYF.

The chain joins TRBV18 to TRBJ2-5, with D unclear. The CDR3 loop spans 15 amino acids. Germline V gives CDR1 KGHSH, CDR2 LQKENI. Trimming stripped 3 bases from V and 1 base from J, with 12 bases between. CDR3: CASSPPSGIQETQYF. The CDR3 DNA reads as TGTGCCAGCTCACCCCCGTCCGGTATCCAAGAGACCCAGTACTTC.

This clone has only one observation. V usage is TRBV4-1 and J usage is TRBJ2-2, with 7 bases identical to TRBD1. The CDR3 is 20 amino acids. CDR1 is MGHRA and CDR2 is YSYEKL in the germline V gene. The trim removed 1 base at V and 2 bases at J, leaving 16 bases unmatched. The CDR3, as DNA: TGCGCCAGCAGCCAAGGGACGACAGGGCGGCTTTACGGCAACACCGGGGAGCTGTTTTTT. Its protein product is CASSQGTTGRLYGNTGELFF.

This clone appeared once. The chain combines TRBV6-6 with TRBJ1-1; no reliable D call. There are 14 residues in the CDR3. Germline-derived CDR1 and CDR2 are MNHNY and SVGAGI (reference sequence). The V end was cut by 2 bases, the J end by 1 base, with 8 bases between. CDR3 protein: CASSYLQGNTEAFF. The CDR3 DNA reads TGTGCCAGCAGTTACCTCCAAGGGAACACTGAAGCTTTCTTT.

V is TRBV18 and J is TRBJ1-3, with D unresolved. CDR3 length: 14 residues. Germline lookup yields CDR1 KGHSH and CDR2 LQKENI. V lost 5 bases and J lost 2, with 10 bases in between. The CDR3 DNA reads TGTGCCAGCTCAACCACCTCGGCTGGAAACACCATATATTTT. Amino acids: CASSTTSAGNTIYF.

This clone was detected only once. The gene calls are TRBV27 and TRBJ2-1; D is undetermined. The CDR3 is 16 residues long. CDR1 is MNHEY and CDR2 is SMNVEV in the germline V gene (reference sequence). The V end was cut by 4 bases, the J end by 8 bases, with 21 bases between. The CDR3 bases are TGTGCCAGCAGTTCCCCCACGACAAGTGGGGTCTATGAGCAGTTCTTC. It yields the protein CASSSPTTSGVYEQFF.

The V call is TRBV2, the J call TRBJ1-2, with D unclear. Looked up from germline, CDR1 is SNHLY and CDR2 is FYNNEI. CDR3 length: 13 residues. V gave up 4 bases and J gave up 1 base, with 7 bases separating them. The CDR3 DNA follows: TGTGCCAGCAGTGTGGGAAGTAACTATGGCTACACCTTC. It specifies CASSVGSNYGYTF. The whole variable domain, remainder taken from reference TRBV2 and TRBJ1-2, is EPEVTQTPSHQVTQMGQEVILRCVPISNHLYFYWYRQILGQKVEFLVSFYNNEISEKSEIFDDQFSVERPDGSNFTLKIRSTKLEDSAMYFCASSVGSNYGYTFGSGTRLTVV.

This rearrangement joins TRBV7-9 to TRBJ2-7; TRBD1 or TRBD2 may be the D gene (5 bases each). This CDR3 region has 15 residues. Per germline, CDR1 SEHNR and CDR2 FQNEAQ (reference sequence). Trimming left V 1 base short and J 2 bases short, with 12 bases between. CDR3: CASSLVSGTPYEQYF. Written as DNA, the CDR3 is TGTGCCAGCAGCTTAGTTTCAGGGACCCCCTACGAGCAGTACTTC.

The rearrangement uses TRBV18 and TRBJ2-5, with a weak D call TRBD2 (6 bases). V was cut by 3 bases and J by 5 bases, with 10 bases left in between. This CDR3 has 13 residues. Germline V CDR1 and CDR2: KGHSH, LQKENI. CDR3 sequence (DNA): TGTGCCAGCTCACCTCGGGGGACGGAGACCCAGTACTTC. Protein: CASSPRGTETQYF. The variable domain in full, with the rest retrieved from reference TRBV18 and TRBJ2-5, is NAGVMQNPRHLVRRRGQEARLRCSPMKGHSHVYWYRQLPEEGLKFMVYLQKENIIDESGMPKERFSAEFPKEGPSILRIQQVVRGDSAAYFCASSPRGTETQYFGPGTRLLVL.

This sequence joins TRBV30 and TRBJ1-5; D unclear. From germline, CDR1 is GTSNPN and CDR2 SVGIG (reference sequence). Trimming took 5 bases from V and 3 from J, leaving 8 bases between them. This CDR3 has 12 amino acids. The CDR3 sequence is CAWGRFNQPQHF. CDR3 in DNA: TGTGCCTGGGGACGTTTCAATCAGCCCCAGCATTTT.

The J gene is TRBJ2-3, the V gene TRBV29-1; TRBD1 matches at 7 bases. This CDR3 has 15 amino acids. Germline-derived CDR1 and CDR2 are SQVTM and ANQGSEA. J gave up 2 bases and V 4 bases, and 9 bases lay outside the gene matches. This CDR3 reads CSVAKPGQFTDTQYF. The CDR3 DNA sequence: TGCAGCGTTGCGAAACCGGGACAGTTCACAGATACGCAGTATTTT.

This chain connects TRBV27 to TRBJ2-7; 7 nucleotides align to TRBD1. After removal of 5 bases from V and 3 bases from J, the junction contained 10 bases not matched to a gene. The germline V gene encodes CDR1 MNHEY and CDR2 SMNVEV (reference sequence). The CDR3 runs 15 residues. The CDR3 here is CASSPRQGASYEQYF. DNA of the CDR3: TGTGCCAGCAGTCCCAGACAGGGAGCGAGCTACGAGCAGTACTTC.

This clone occurred once. The chain couples TRBV19 to TRBJ1-5; possible D gene TRBD1, 6 bases. Germline assignment: CDR1 LNHDA and CDR2 SQIVND (reference sequence). This CDR3 has 14 residues. The V and J ends lost 5 bases and 6 bases respectively, with 14 bases between them. The CDR3 DNA is TGTGCCAGTAGTGAACTTCACAGGGTTCAGCCCCAGCATTTT. Translation gives CASSELHRVQPQHF.

The chain is built from TRBV6-1 and TRBJ1-3; no clear D. CDR1 and CDR2 from the germline V gene are MNHNS and SASEGT. V was shortened by 4 bases and J by 0 bases, with 10 bases between the two germline ends. CDR3 length equals 15 residues. As DNA, the CDR3 is TGTGCCAGCAGTGTCACTAACTTCTCTGGAAACACCATATATTTT. It is translated as CASSVTNFSGNTIYF.

The chain uses TRBV30 and TRBJ2-2; TRBD2 matches 9 bases. V gave up 0 bases and J gave up 6 bases; unmatched junction bases: 8. Germline V CDR1 and CDR2: GTSNPN, SVGIG (reference sequence). The CDR3 sequence is 16 residues long. CDR3 sequence reads: CAWSVLAGASAGELFF. CDR3 DNA sequence: TGTGCCTGGAGTGTACTAGCGGGCGCATCGGCCGGGGAGCTGTTTTTT. Variable domain in full (rest from reference TRBV30 and TRBJ2-2): SQTIHQWPATLVQPVGSPLSLECTVEGTSNPNLYWYRQAAGRGLQLLFYSVGIGQISSEVPQNLSASRPQDRQFILSSKKLLLSDSGFYLCAWSVLAGASAGELFFGEGSRLTVL.

The gene calls are TRBV29-1 and TRBJ1-2; perhaps TRBD1 as D (5 bases). V was pared by 3 bases and J by 7 bases, with 9 bases between. This CDR3 spans 11 amino acids. CDR1 SQVTM and CDR2 ANQGSEA come from the germline V gene. The CDR3 DNA reads TGCAGCGTTGAGAGAGACAGTGGCTACACCTTC. Translated: CSVERDSGYTF.

J is TRBJ1-4 and V is TRBV28; no clear D gene. V was cut by 5 bases and J by 8 bases, with 9 bases left in between. CDR3 size: 12 residues. Germline CDR1 is MDHEN and CDR2 is SYDVKM. CDR3 bases: TGTGCCAGCAGTCTCCCCCTGGAAAAACTGTTTTTT. This codes for CASSLPLEKLFF.

The chain has TRBV28 and TRBJ2-4; D gene uncertain. Between the trimmed V and J ends, which lost 6 bases and 1 base, there was a span of 16 bases. Germline loops: CDR1 MDHEN, CDR2 SYDVKM. The CDR3 has 16 residues. CDR3 protein: CASSLPGNGAKNIQYF. The CDR3 bases are TGTGCCAGCAGCCTCCCCGGCAATGGGGCCAAAAACATTCAGTACTTC.

The genes are TRBV10-1 and TRBJ2-3, with 9 bases fitting TRBD1. CDR3 size: 15 residues. J lost 4 bases, V lost 4 bases, and 6 bases had no gene match. Germline loops: CDR1 WNHNN, CDR2 SYGVQD (reference sequence). CDR3 in amino acids: CASSVGDRDADTQYF. For the CDR3, the DNA is TGCGCCAGCAGTGTAGGGGACAGGGACGCAGATACGCAGTATTTT.

The genes are TRBV4-3 and TRBJ2-7, with D tentatively TRBD1 (6 bases). This CDR3 has 14 residues. Germline V gene lookup returns CDR1 LGHNA and CDR2 YSLEER. Trimming stripped 4 bases from V and 3 bases from J, with 13 bases between. CDR3 bases: TGCGCCAGCAGCCCTCGAACAGGGTTCTACGAGCAGTACTTC. It codes for CASSPRTGFYEQYF.

This chain links TRBV2 with TRBJ1-2; D ambiguous. CDR1 is SNHLY, CDR2 FYNNEI, per germline. The CDR3 runs 11 residues. Trimming stripped 11 bases from V and 6 bases from J, with 13 bases between. CDR3 in DNA: TGTGCCTTTGGTCGGCATCATGGCTACACCTTC. Its translation: CAFGRHHGYTF.